A single sample is the source of the 23 T cell receptor beta chains below, sequenced in a study of T cells in Graves' hyperthyroidism and ophthalmopathy. Regions amplified from RNA transcripts were the TCR beta CDR3 regions. During a first-round RT-PCR of the TCR CDR3, the HTBI primer set was used. TCRdb used MiXCR to reprocess the multiplex PCR reads, holding one entry per CDR3 protein. The table lists over 700,000 distinct CDR3 sequences, 30% to 40% of them singletons. Sequencing was carried out using blood. These receptors came from a woman aged 40 to 49 with Graves' hyperthyroidism.

The CDR3 reads CASSLPGGLVRNTEAFF. The CDR3 DNA reads as TGTGCCAGCAGCTTACCAGGGGGCCTCGTAAGGAACACTGAAGCTTTCTTT. J is TRBJ1-1 and V is TRBV7-2, with 8 positions matching TRBD1. The length of the CDR3 is 17 residues. V was clipped by 2 bases and J by 1 base; unmatched bases: 9. From germline, CDR1 is SGHTA and CDR2 FQGNSA.

Turning to this clonotype: Given a much more abundant clone one base away, this may be a read error. J is TRBJ2-5 and V is TRBV20-1, with 10 bases identical to TRBD2. V lost 3 bases and J lost 3; bases outside the gene matches: 4. The germline gives CDR1 DFQATT, CDR2 SNEGSKA (reference sequence). This CDR3 spans 14 amino acids. CDR3 nucleotide sequence: TGCAGTGCTAGCGTACTAGCGGGGAAAGAGACCCAGTACTTC. The encoded protein is CSASVLAGKETQYF.

This clonotype was detected ten times or more. The V call is TRBV12-3 or TRBV12-4, the J call TRBJ1-6, with D possibly TRBD1 on 6 matching bases. This CDR3 has 15 amino acids. Trimming stripped 5 bases from V and 4 bases from J, with 12 bases between. The CDR3 spells CASSPLTGYNSPLHF. CDR3 bases: TGTGCCAGCAGTCCCCTTACAGGGTATAATTCACCCCTCCACTTT.

This clonotype has a count of ten or more. This chain joins TRBV29-1 and TRBJ1-1; 7 bases are a match to TRBD1. Per the germline V gene, CDR1 is SQVTM and CDR2 is ANQGSEA. Trimming at V came to 0 bases and at J to 5 bases, leaving 6 bases not matched to a gene. CDR3 length equals 14 residues. The chain's CDR3 is CSVEDLTRGTEAFF. CDR3 in DNA: TGCAGCGTTGAAGATCTGACCAGGGGGACTGAAGCTTTCTTT.

This clonotype has only one observation. V is TRBV29-1 and J is TRBJ1-3, with a tentative D call TRBD1 (5 bases). With 8 bases removed from V and 0 bases from J, the gap between germline ends came to 11 bases. CDR1 SQVTM and CDR2 ANQGSEA come from the germline V gene. The CDR3 is 13 residues long. As DNA, the CDR3 is TGCAGCCAAGGGGAAGTCTCTGGAAACACCATATATTTT. It codes for CSQGEVSGNTIYF.

This clonotype has a count of ten or more. This chain links TRBV7-2 with TRBJ1-2; TRBD1 matches at 7 bases. The J segment lost 3 bases and the V segment lost 1 base, leaving 5 bases of the junction unmatched. From germline, CDR1 is SGHTA and CDR2 FQGNSA. The CDR3 consists of 15 residues. CDR3 residues: CASSLDRDRYYGYTF. For the CDR3, the DNA is TGTGCCAGCAGCTTAGACCGGGACAGATACTATGGCTACACCTTC.

This clonotype was observed a few times. The chain employs TRBV30 and TRBJ1-1; the D is unclear. Germline V lookup: CDR1 GTSNPN, CDR2 SVGIG (reference sequence). V was trimmed by 3 bases and J by 4 bases, leaving 15 bases between them. The length of the CDR3 is 14 residues. CDR3 in amino acids: CAWSVMVGGTEAFF. DNA of the CDR3: TGTGCCTGGAGCGTGATGGTTGGCGGCACTGAAGCTTTCTTT.

The rearrangement joins TRBV9 to TRBJ2-7; D is uncertain. The CDR3 consists of 15 residues. Germline V gives CDR1 SGDLS, CDR2 YYNGEE. V shed 0 bases and J shed 7 bases, with 17 bases lying between them. CDR3 amino acids: CASSVVPGMGNEQYF. CDR3 coding DNA: TGTGCCAGCAGCGTAGTGCCTGGGATGGGTAATGAGCAGTACTTC.

CDR3 nucleotide sequence: TGTGCCAGCAGTCAGGACCGGGACAGGGGGACCTACGAGCAGTACTTC. Translation gives CASSQDRDRGTYEQYF. The V gene is TRBV6-5, the J gene TRBJ2-7; 11 bases are a match to TRBD1. Per germline, CDR1 MNHEY and CDR2 SVGAGI. The CDR3 extends over 16 amino acids. Losses at the gene ends were 5 bases for V and 2 bases for J; bases not matched to a gene: 8.

This clonotype was counted at least ten times. The chain carries TRBV20-1 and TRBJ2-7; 10 bases are a match to TRBD2. Germline V gives CDR1 DFQATT, CDR2 SNEGSKA (reference sequence). This CDR3 comprises 14 residues. V lost 3 bases to trimming and J lost 6 bases; unmatched junction nucleotides: 8. As DNA, the CDR3 is TGCAGTGCTAGCGGGCTAGCGGGAGTATTCGAGCAGTACTTC. Its translation: CSASGLAGVFEQYF.

At least ten counts were recorded for this clonotype. The genes are TRBV7-9 and TRBJ2-7; 7 bases fit TRBD2. Gene TRBJ2-1 matches the end of the DNA better, so the J call may be wrong. Germline CDR1 and CDR2: SEHNR and FQNEAQ (reference sequence). The CDR3 contains 12 residues. DNA for the CDR3: TGTGCCAGCAGCCCGAGCGGGGATGAGCAGTTCTTC. It translates to CASSPSGDEQFF.

This rearrangement joins TRBV2 to TRBJ2-7, with 7 bases matching TRBD2. Trimming removed 5 bases from V and 3 bases from J; junction bases left unmatched: 10. The CDR3 spans 15 residues. The V gene's germline CDR1 is SNHLY and CDR2 FYNNEI. CDR3 sequence (DNA): TGTGCCAGCAGTCCCCGGGCAGCGGGGTTCTACGAGCAGTACTTC. Amino acids: CASSPRAAGFYEQYF.

This chain joins TRBV6-5 and TRBJ2-2; 7 positions match TRBD2. The CDR3 covers 15 residues. Germline lookup yields CDR1 MNHEY and CDR2 SVGAGI. The ends lost 4 bases at V and 4 bases at J; junction bases unmatched: 6. The CDR3 here is CASSLGREFTGELFF. As DNA, the CDR3 is TGTGCCAGCAGTTTAGGGCGGGAGTTCACCGGGGAGCTGTTTTTT.

This clonotype occurred a few times. The genes are TRBV6-5 and TRBJ1-2; D is uncertain. The CDR3 contains 13 residues. The germline V gene encodes CDR1 MNHEY and CDR2 SVGAGI. V was trimmed by 0 bases and J by 8 bases, leaving 10 bases between them. DNA of the CDR3: TGTGCCAGCAGTTACTCTTATGGTTTCGGCTACACCTTC. Translation gives CASSYSYGFGYTF.

V gene TRBV20-1 combines with J gene TRBJ2-7; D possibly corresponds to TRBD1 (6 bases). Germline V gene data show CDR1 as DFQATT and CDR2 as SNEGSKA (reference sequence). The CDR3 sequence is 16 residues long. The V and J ends lost 0 bases and 1 base respectively, with 16 bases between them. CDR3 loop: CSARDSRTGLSYEQYF. DNA for the CDR3: TGCAGTGCTAGAGATAGTAGAACAGGGCTATCCTACGAGCAGTACTTC.

Remarks on this clonotype: Germline is not matched at one junction end, which may reflect a read error. The chain employs TRBV19 and TRBJ1-1; D gene unclear. This CDR3 spans 12 amino acids. Germline CDR1 is LNHDA and CDR2 is SQIVND (reference sequence). DNA of the CDR3: TGTGTCAGTAGTGTGGGTGGCACTGAAGCTTTCTTT. It translates to CVSSVGGTEAFF. The variable domain in full, with the rest retrieved from reference TRBV19 and TRBJ1-1, is DGGITQSPKYLFRKEGQNVTLSCEQNLNHDAMYWYRQDPGQGLRLIYYSQIVNDFQKGDIAEGYSVSREKKESFPLTVTSAQKNPTAFYLCVSSVGGTEAFFGQGTRLTVV.

This clonotype was counted at least ten times. The chain employs TRBV7-8 and TRBJ1-1; 7 nucleotides align to TRBD1. The CDR3 is 13 amino acids. Germline V gene data show CDR1 as SGHVS and CDR2 as FQNEAQ. Trimming cost V 5 bases and J 3 bases; bases outside gene matches: 3. The CDR3 loop reads CASSQGVHTEAFF. CDR3 bases: TGTGCCAGCAGCCAGGGGGTACACACTGAAGCTTTCTTT.

Turning to this clonotype: Given the absence of the conserved phenylalanine or tryptophan at the CDR3 end, a read error is likely. In DNA, the CDR3 is TGTGCCAGCAGCTTAACAGCCACTGAAGCTTTCCTT. This encodes CASSLTATEAFL. The chain couples TRBV7-9 to TRBJ1-1; D gene uncertain. CDR1 is SEHNR and CDR2 is FQNEAQ in the germline V gene (reference sequence). The CDR3 totals 12 residues. V dropped 2 bases and J dropped 4 bases, with 5 bases sitting between them.

This clonotype came up many times. The chain carries TRBV5-1 and TRBJ1-4; D is ambiguous. V gave up 0 bases and J gave up 2 bases, with 8 bases separating them. The CDR3 loop spans 15 amino acids. Germline V gene lookup returns CDR1 SGHRS and CDR2 YFSETQ. DNA for the CDR3: TGCGCCAGCAGCTTGGAAGGGAATACTAATGAAAAACTGTTTTTT. Protein sequence: CASSLEGNTNEKLFF.

This clonotype appeared a few times. The CDR3 spells CAIKALAVEETQYF. CDR3 bases: TGTGCCATCAAGGCACTAGCGGTTGAAGAGACCCAGTACTTC. This sequence joins TRBV10-3 and TRBJ2-5; 8 nucleotides agree with TRBD2. The CDR3 is made up of 14 amino acids. V was pared by 7 bases and J by 3 bases, with 7 bases of the junction left unmatched. Germline lookup yields CDR1 ENHRY and CDR2 SYGVKD.

V gene TRBV14 combines with J gene TRBJ1-2; D gene uncertain. The CDR3 length is 12 residues. Trimming stripped 4 bases from V and 5 bases from J, with 8 bases between. Per the germline V gene, CDR1 is SGHDN and CDR2 is FVKESK. The CDR3 coding sequence is TGTGCCAGCAGCCCCCAGCCATATGGCTACACCTTC. It encodes CASSPQPYGYTF.

About this clonotype: One end of the junction fails to match germline, which may point to a read error. V and J are TRBV9 and TRBJ2-7; TRBD1 matches 7 bases. Germline CDR1 and CDR2: SGDLS and YYNGEE. The CDR3 has 13 residues. CDR3 residues: CASSPSFIDRVTF. The CDR3 DNA reads TGTGCCAGCTCACCAAGCTTCATTGACAGGGTAACCTTC. The entire variable domain, with the rest obtained from reference TRBV9 and TRBJ2-7, is as follows: DSGVTQTPKHLITATGQRVTLRCSPRSGDLSVYWYQQSLDQGLQFLIQYYNGEERAKGNILERFSAQQFPDLHSELNLSSLELGDSALYFCASSPSFIDRVTFGPGTRLTVT.

The rearrangement uses TRBV20-1 and TRBJ2-5; possibly TRBD2 for D (7 bases). Germline V gene lookup returns CDR1 DFQATT and CDR2 SNEGSKA (reference sequence). V was trimmed by 1 base and J by 9 bases, leaving 21 bases between them. This CDR3 is built from 15 residues. The CDR3 sequence is CSARGAGAGAQPQYF. DNA of the CDR3: TGCAGTGCTAGAGGGGCGGGGGCGGGGGCTCAGCCCCAGTACTTC.